Listed below are T cell receptor beta chains from one sample, sequenced in a study of T cell repertoires in ileal Crohn's disease. Assay: immunoSEQ multiplex PCR; the TCRdb copy retains only in-frame clones and omits some. The table shows roughly 5,800 clones, with about 95% occurring only once. Material: ileal tissue. These receptors came from an adult with Crohn's disease. Both conserved end residues are trimmed from each CDR3.

V gene: TRBV6-5; J gene: TRBJ2-7; CDR3 protein: ASRADGTSYEQY
V gene: TRBV2; J gene: TRBJ2-3; CDR3 protein: ASSEQGVGDTQY
V gene: TRBV19; J gene: TRBJ2-5; CDR3 protein: ASSPSGGEETQY
V gene: TRBV19; J gene: TRBJ2-1; CDR3 protein: ASSTDFGSYNEQF
V gene: TRBV6-5; J gene: TRBJ2-7; CDR3 protein: ASSPRYLQEQY
V gene: TRBV5-4; J gene: TRBJ2-3; CDR3 protein: ASSTGWDTQY
V gene: TRBV28; J gene: TRBJ1-2; CDR3 protein: ASRTTGVGGYT
V gene: TRBV27; J gene: TRBJ2-1; CDR3 protein: AEMWTDNEQF
V gene: TRBV15; J gene: TRBJ1-2; CDR3 protein: ATSRAGGDGYT
V gene: TRBV9; J gene: TRBJ2-3; CDR3 protein: ASSVVGVGTDTQY
V gene: TRBV6-8; J gene: TRBJ1-2; CDR3 protein: ASSYSEQGTGLSRGYT
V gene: TRBV13; J gene: TRBJ1-5; CDR3 protein: ASKKPRDRVYQPQH
V gene: TRBV7-2; J gene: TRBJ2-5; CDR3 protein: ASSRGRTSETQY
V gene: TRBV5-1; J gene: TRBJ2-7; CDR3 protein: ASSSGHQRDEQY
V gene: TRBV13; J gene: TRBJ2-3; CDR3 protein: ASSLRLAGATDTQY
V gene: TRBV6-5; J gene: TRBJ2-3; CDR3 protein: ASSSTSGGAARQY
V gene: TRBV30; J gene: TRBJ1-2; CDR3 protein: AWSGAAGARSKGYT
V gene: TRBV6-5; J gene: TRBJ2-1; CDR3 protein: ASSYFSGSGNEQF
V gene: TRBV9; J gene: TRBJ2-3; CDR3 protein: ASSVVGQGADTQY
V gene: TRBV15; J gene: TRBJ2-1; CDR3 protein: ATSRGGLASYNEQF
V gene: TRBV5-1; J gene: TRBJ1-1; CDR3 protein: ASSLAGETNTEAF
V gene: TRBV7-2; J gene: TRBJ1-2; CDR3 protein: ASSLAYGDSYGYT
V gene: TRBV5-4; J gene: TRBJ2-2; CDR3 protein: ASSSGLAGTGELF
V gene: TRBV28; J gene: TRBJ1-2; CDR3 protein: ASSPNHPGQPGGYT
V gene: TRBV7-2; J gene: TRBJ2-7; CDR3 protein: ASSVIAGATYEQY
V gene: TRBV9; J gene: TRBJ2-2; CDR3 protein: ASSVGGLGELF
V gene: TRBV7-9; J gene: TRBJ2-5; CDR3 protein: ASSSKGGGLAFWETQY
V gene: TRBV5-6; J gene: TRBJ1-1; CDR3 protein: ASSFPGGGTEAF
V gene: TRBV2; J gene: TRBJ2-5; CDR3 protein: ASSESRGSGGHLRETQY
V gene: TRBV6-1; J gene: TRBJ1-2; CDR3 protein: ASSPTGRATGYT
V gene: TRBV18; J gene: TRBJ2-3; CDR3 protein: ASSPLGPDPDTQY
V gene: TRBV6-5; J gene: TRBJ2-3; CDR3 protein: ASKWDRERDTQY
V gene: TRBV7-9; J gene: TRBJ2-1; CDR3 protein: ASSWRGRRGNEQF
V gene: TRBV7-9; J gene: TRBJ1-2; CDR3 protein: ASSRPGTGYGYT
V gene: TRBV4-2; J gene: TRBJ2-5; CDR3 protein: ASSQATSGGETQY
V gene: TRBV19; J gene: TRBJ2-3; CDR3 protein: ASSPSGGASTQY
V gene: TRBV5-6; J gene: TRBJ1-3; CDR3 protein: ASSFRGAGNTIY
V gene: TRBV28; J gene: TRBJ1-1; CDR3 protein: ASSLGQGVTEAF
V gene: TRBV10-3; J gene: TRBJ2-2; CDR3 protein: ATKGGGPMNTGELF
V gene: TRBV7-6; J gene: TRBJ2-4; CDR3 protein: ASAGSSKNIQY
V gene: TRBV7-2; J gene: TRBJ1-2; CDR3 protein: ASSARQGANGYT
V gene: TRBV29-1; J gene: TRBJ1-2; CDR3 protein: SVIGQGLGGYT
V gene: TRBV10-2; J gene: TRBJ2-7; CDR3 protein: ASQAPSYEQY
V gene: TRBV12-2; J gene: TRBJ1-1; CDR3 protein: ASRLVWDMNTEAF
V gene: TRBV9; J gene: TRBJ2-2; CDR3 protein: ASSRRTGLSTGELF
V gene: TRBV5-4; J gene: TRBJ1-3; CDR3 protein: ASSGGTASGNTIY
V gene: TRBV5-1; J gene: TRBJ2-2; CDR3 protein: ASSSAALGKNSAGELF
V gene: TRBV9; J gene: TRBJ2-2; CDR3 protein: ASSVWGPDKGFFQTGELF
V gene: TRBV5-5; J gene: TRBJ1-2; CDR3 protein: ASSLAPGTGGDYGYT
V gene: TRBV4-3; J gene: TRBJ1-4; CDR3 protein: ASSQERMVGGKLF
V gene: TRBV5-4; J gene: TRBJ2-5; CDR3 protein: ASSAGTGGAETQY
V gene: TRBV19; J gene: TRBJ2-1; CDR3 protein: ASSPRDYNEQF
V gene: TRBV7-3; J gene: TRBJ2-2; CDR3 protein: ASSLKAPRGSGTGELF
V gene: TRBV10-1; J gene: TRBJ2-3; CDR3 protein: ASSDGGLAIDTQY
V gene: TRBV7-2; J gene: TRBJ1-6; CDR3 protein: ASSHVGRTYNSPLH
V gene: TRBV6-5; J gene: TRBJ1-2; CDR3 protein: ASSRVGLFNYGYT
V gene: TRBV6-1; J gene: TRBJ1-2; CDR3 protein: ASRRDRSRYGYT
V gene: TRBV30; J gene: TRBJ2-5; CDR3 protein: AWSGIAGGQETQY
V gene: TRBV27; J gene: TRBJ2-1; CDR3 protein: ASSSGLAGVSSYNEQF
V gene: TRBV5-8; J gene: TRBJ1-2; CDR3 protein: ASSDDSYGYT